The 2 T cell receptor beta chains reported below all come from one sample, sequenced in a study of OX40 agonist ivuxolimab in advanced cancers. Sequencing was performed with immunoSEQ multiplex PCR; in TCRdb, only in-frame clones are kept and a portion is missing. Of tens of thousands of clones in the sample, roughly 87% were seen once. This specimen consisted of CD4+ or CD8+ T cells sorted from blood, obtained in a trial of the OX40 agonist ivuxolimab. Source of these receptors: an adult with an advanced solid tumor such as melanoma, head and neck, liver or kidney cancer.

V usage is TRBV7-9 and J usage is TRBJ2-1; D is ambiguous. CDR1 SEHNR and CDR2 FQNEAQ come from the germline V gene (reference sequence). The ends were cut back, 2 bases at V and 6 bases at J, with 8 bases in the middle. The CDR3 has 13 amino acids. In nucleotides, the CDR3 is TGTGCCAGCAGCTTACTAGAACTCAATGAGCAGTTCTTC. Amino acids: CASSLLELNEQFF.

The V call is TRBV10-3, the J call TRBJ1-1; D is unclear. V was trimmed by 1 base and J by 2 bases, leaving 11 bases between them. Germline loops: CDR1 ENHRY, CDR2 SYGVKD. This CDR3 has 15 amino acids. The CDR3 coding sequence is TGTGCCATCAGTGAGTTCCAAGAGGGAAACACTGAAGCTTTCTTT. It yields the protein CAISEFQEGNTEAFF.